The present entry profiles one T cell receptor (beta chain) with its context. What it recognizes is unknown. This CDR3 contains 19 residues. The junction had 12 bases not matched to a gene; V was cut back by 0 bases and J by 0 bases. Germline assignment: CDR1 MGHRA and CDR2 YSYEKL. The data are from a study of identical twins. Notes on the study in general: The more abundant beta clonotypes in cord blood had fewer insertions, and memory repertoires did not show this. Interpretation of the results relied on cross-sectional statistical analysis and not on following the same donors.

No donor was unhealthy or non-Caucasian. Addition of a universal primer site occurred through template switching, and cDNA carried unique molecular identifiers. TCRdb redid the calling of the 5' RACE reads with MiXCR, one entry per CDR3 protein. Here the sample spans about 300,000 distinct CDR3 sequences, 12% being singletons. This sample also appeared in a second study, on yellow fever vaccine responses in identical twins.

The sequence was obtained from a woman between 18 and 29 years old in good health. Sequenced: CD8+ T cells sorted from blood. The rearrangement links TRBV4-1 to TRBJ2-5, with TRBD2 identical over 8 bases. The CDR3 nucleotides are TGCGCCAGCAGCCAAGAGGGGAGCGGGGGCCCCGGGTACCAAGAGACCCAGTACTTC. This translates into CASSQEGSGGPGYQETQYF.